This TCR beta chain emerged from a study of yellow fever vaccine responses in identical twins. This clonotype was detected a few times. Its antigen remains unidentified. Findings and caveats of the study: After vaccination, twins' T cell response reportedly seemed partly convergent, partly personalized.

The CDR3 runs 12 residues. Between the trimmed V and J ends, which lost 2 bases and 4 bases, there was a span of 8 bases. CDR1 SQVTM and CDR2 ANQGSEA come from the germline V gene. TCRdb processed the RT-PCR reads anew with MiXCR; each CDR3 protein has one entry. The sample lists 30,000 to 40,000 distinct CDR3 sequences; 50% to 65% were seen once. The sequences come from T cells from blood (PBMCs), unsorted or a sorted subset (not recorded which), collected before or after yellow fever vaccination (not recorded which). V usage is TRBV29-1 and J usage is TRBJ1-2; possibly TRBD1 for D (5 bases). This sequence was found in a woman aged 18-30 years who received the yellow fever vaccine. The CDR3 DNA sequence: TGCAGCGTTGAAAAAGGGGCCTATGGCTACACCTTC. Encoded protein: CSVEKGAYGYTF.